This passage covers 9 T cell receptor beta chains from one sample sequenced in a study of long-term antiretroviral therapy in people with HIV. Researchers report immunoSEQ v3.0 was run at survey level. Clones were read by immunoSEQ multiplex PCR, and TCRdb kept only the in-frame ones, dropping some. The table has about 33,000 clones, around 96% seen once. The sample in question was unsorted PBMCs, obtained around 6.6 years after starting antiretroviral therapy. These receptors all stem from a man aged 25 to 40 with HIV.

The V call is TRBV7-9, the J call TRBJ2-4; D call uncertain. The CDR3 runs to 14 residues. Germline CDR1 reads SEHNR; CDR2 reads FQNEAQ (reference sequence). Trimming took 4 bases from V and 5 from J, leaving 12 bases between them. The CDR3: CASSYPRGENIQYF. The CDR3 coding sequence is TGTGCCAGCAGCTACCCTCGCGGAGAAAACATTCAGTACTTC.

The chain uses TRBV11-1 and TRBJ2-7, with 11 bases aligning to TRBD1. CDR3 size: 15 residues. J lost 6 bases, V lost 0 bases, and 4 bases had no gene match. The V gene's germline CDR1 is SGHAT and CDR2 FQDESV (reference sequence). CDR3 DNA: TGTGCCAGCAGCTTAGCCCGGACAGGGGGCTCCGAGCAGTACTTC. Amino acid sequence: CASSLARTGGSEQYF.

The chain carries TRBV19 and TRBJ1-2; the D gene is possibly TRBD1 (6 bases). CDR3 length equals 15 residues. The germline V gene has CDR1 LNHDA and CDR2 SQIVND (reference sequence). Trimming took off 3 bases at V and 2 bases at J, with 13 bases between the two ends. The CDR3 nucleotides read TGTGCCAGTAGTATTTATGGGGGCAGCAACTATGGCTACACCTTC. Translating gives CASSIYGGSNYGYTF.

This chain uses TRBV4-3 with TRBJ1-1; D unclear. CDR3 length: 14 amino acids. CDR1 and CDR2 from the germline V gene are LGHNA and YSLEER. The germline V and J ends were trimmed by 0 bases and 4 bases, with 9 bases remaining between them. This chain's CDR3 is CASSQDQLLTEAFF. Written as DNA, the CDR3 is TGCGCCAGCAGCCAAGATCAGTTACTCACTGAAGCTTTCTTT.

The genes are TRBV7-9 and TRBJ1-5; D unresolved. Germline-derived CDR1 and CDR2 are SEHNR and FQNEAQ (reference sequence). The CDR3 length is 12 residues. V was cut by 7 bases and J by 7 bases, with 11 bases left in between. The CDR3 protein is CASMEEGQPQHF. The CDR3 DNA is TGTGCCAGCATGGAGGAGGGCCAGCCCCAGCATTTT. The entire variable domain, with the rest obtained from reference TRBV7-9 and TRBJ1-5, is as follows: DTGVSQNPRHKITKRGQNVTFRCDPISEHNRLYWYRQTLGQGPEFLTYFQNEAQLEKSRLLSDRFSAERPKGSFSTLEIQRTEQGDSAMYLCASMEEGQPQHFGDGTRLSIL.

This chain joins TRBV4-3 and TRBJ1-1; D not certain. This CDR3 region has 14 residues. V lost 4 bases, J lost 3 bases, and 12 bases lay in between. Looked up from germline, CDR1 is LGHNA and CDR2 is YSLEER. The DNA for the CDR3 is TGCGCCAGCAGCCTACTACCTGGGGACACTGAAGCTTTCTTT. This codes for CASSLLPGDTEAFF.

The V gene is TRBV6-5, the J gene TRBJ1-5; tentatively, D is TRBD1 (5 bases). CDR3 size: 15 residues. V lost 7 bases and J lost 2, with 15 bases in between. CDR1 and CDR2 (germline): MNHEY, SVGAGI. The CDR3 protein is CASTMGRGRNQPQHF. CDR3 nucleotide sequence: TGTGCCAGCACTATGGGACGGGGACGCAATCAGCCCCAGCATTTT.

The chain joins TRBV5-6 to TRBJ1-1; possibly TRBD1 for D (5 bases). Per the germline V gene, CDR1 is SGHDT and CDR2 is YYEEEE. The CDR3 contains 13 residues. The V and J ends lost 0 bases and 8 bases respectively, with 11 bases between them. The CDR3 sequence: CASSLVGVNEAFF. The DNA for the CDR3 is TGTGCCAGCAGCTTGGTGGGGGTTAACGAAGCTTTCTTT.

The chain is built from TRBV11-2 and TRBJ2-7; unclear D gene. Germline V gene sequence: CDR1 SGHAT, CDR2 FQNNGV. The V end was cut by 0 bases, the J end by 1 base, with 1 base between. The CDR3 length is 12 residues. The CDR3 bases are TGTGCCAGCAGCTTAGATTCCTACGAGCAGTACTTC. This gives the protein CASSLDSYEQYF.